This T cell receptor beta chain was sequenced in a study of tissue T cells after allogeneic stem cell transplantation. General study points: Limitations included a small, clinically heterogeneous cohort and limited sampling depth. Which tissue TCRs were alloreactive or antigen-specific was not determined. Some clones might be persisting host cells.

Generated by immunoSEQ multiplex PCR, the TCRdb table keeps only in-frame clones and is missing some. In the table there are several thousand clones, roughly 45% of which are singletons. Stated time point: mouse harvest day 7 after allogeneic transplant. Mouse grafts combined 10^7 T-cell-depleted bone marrow cells with 10^6 splenic CD5+ T cells. B6 (H2b) cells into BALB/c (H2d) mice; tissues taken at day 7 or 14. Germline V CDR1 and CDR2: KGHPV, FQNQEV (reference sequence). The CDR3 sequence is 14 residues long. V was trimmed by 2 bases and J by 0 bases, leaving 6 bases between them. This clone was observed a handful of times. What it binds is unknown. All gene names here are mouse names. Coverage ceases 1 residue before the CDR3 finishes, and the germline J gene fills in the end.

The V and J genes are TRBV26 and TRBJ2-5, with D possibly being TRBD1 (5 bases). The TCR originated in a female BALB/c mouse given C57BL/6 T cells with graft-versus-host disease after an allogeneic hematopoietic cell transplant. Sequences were obtained from gut tissue. CDR3 bases read: TGTGCCAGCAGTCTGAGGGGAAACCAAGACACCCAGTAC. Its protein is CASSLRGNQDTQY. In full, the CDR3 is CASSLRGNQDTQYF.